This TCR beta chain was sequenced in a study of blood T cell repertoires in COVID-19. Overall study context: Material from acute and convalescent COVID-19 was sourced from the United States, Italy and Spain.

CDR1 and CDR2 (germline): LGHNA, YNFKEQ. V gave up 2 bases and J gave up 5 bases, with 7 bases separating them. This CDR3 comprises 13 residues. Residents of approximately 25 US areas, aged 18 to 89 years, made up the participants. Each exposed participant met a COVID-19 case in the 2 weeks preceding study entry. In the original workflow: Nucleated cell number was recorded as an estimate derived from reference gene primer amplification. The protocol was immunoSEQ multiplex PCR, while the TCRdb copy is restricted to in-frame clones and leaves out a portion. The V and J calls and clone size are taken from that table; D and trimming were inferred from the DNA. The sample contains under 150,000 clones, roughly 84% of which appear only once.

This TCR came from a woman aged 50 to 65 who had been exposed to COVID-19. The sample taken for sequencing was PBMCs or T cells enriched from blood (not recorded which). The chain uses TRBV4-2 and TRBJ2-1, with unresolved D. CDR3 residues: CASSQPTNNEQFF. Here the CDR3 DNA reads TGTGCCAGCAGCCAACCTACGAACAATGAGCAGTTCTTC.